This T cell receptor (beta chain) emerged from a study of metastatic and nonmetastatic thyroid tumors. Whole-study context: From malignant and benign thyroid patients, repertoires in blood and in tumor or nodule tissue were compared.

In the authors' workflow: It was from CDR3 differences across clinicopathological groups that a distant-metastasis classifier for papillary thyroid cancer was built. TCRdb re-called clones via MiXCR from the PCR reads. It is TCRdb's table, rather than the study itself, that gives the V and J calls and clone size. The profile covers tens of thousands of clones, with 15% appearing a single time and about 3.6% taken by the ten largest. The CDR3 consists of 13 residues. Trimming left V 1 base short and J 9 bases short, with 15 bases between. Germline lookup yields CDR1 DFQATT and CDR2 SNEGSKA (reference sequence). No patient had received any treatment before thyroid surgery. Remarks on this clone: Given a much more abundant clone one base away, this may be a read error.

Sequencing was done on a sample of blood. This clonotype was obtained from a female donor with papillary thyroid cancer or a benign thyroid nodule (not recorded which). Some clones in this sample may be carry-over from other donors' samples. V usage is TRBV20-1 and J usage is TRBJ1-2; D perhaps matches TRBD1 (5 bases). The CDR3 region is CSARVGGPGCYTF. The CDR3 coding sequence is TGCAGTGCTAGAGTGGGGGGTCCTGGGTGCTACACCTTC.